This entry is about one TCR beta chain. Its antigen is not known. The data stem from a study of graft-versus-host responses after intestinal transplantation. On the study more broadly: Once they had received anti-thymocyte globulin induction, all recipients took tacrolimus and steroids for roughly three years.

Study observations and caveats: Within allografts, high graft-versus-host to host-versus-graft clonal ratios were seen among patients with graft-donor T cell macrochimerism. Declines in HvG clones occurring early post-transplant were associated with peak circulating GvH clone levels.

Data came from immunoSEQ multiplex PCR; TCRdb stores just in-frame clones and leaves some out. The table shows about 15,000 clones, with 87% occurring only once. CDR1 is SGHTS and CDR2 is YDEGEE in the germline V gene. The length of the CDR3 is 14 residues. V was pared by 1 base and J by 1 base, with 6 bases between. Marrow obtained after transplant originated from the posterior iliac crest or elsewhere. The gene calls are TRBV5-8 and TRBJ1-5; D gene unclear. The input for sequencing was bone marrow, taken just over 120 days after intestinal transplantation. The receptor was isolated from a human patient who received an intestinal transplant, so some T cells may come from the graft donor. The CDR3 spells CASSLRWSNQPQHF. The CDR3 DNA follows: TGTGCCAGCAGCTTGAGGTGGAGCAATCAGCCCCAGCATTTT.